The 27 T cell receptor beta chains below come from one sample, sequenced in a study of T cell responses to AZD1222 COVID-19 vaccine. Data came from immunoSEQ multiplex PCR; TCRdb stores just in-frame clones and leaves some out. This sample yields some 120,000 clones, of which about 85% are seen a single time; over 5.5% belongs to the top ten. Sequencing used peripheral blood, obtained on day 0 of AZD1222 vaccination. These receptors were collected from an adult in good health.

The rearrangement links TRBV7-9 to TRBJ1-6; 7 bases agree with TRBD1. Per germline, CDR1 SEHNR and CDR2 FQNEAQ (reference sequence). Losses at the gene ends were 7 bases for V and 7 bases for J; bases not matched to a gene: 7. This CDR3 comprises 14 residues. The CDR3 reads CASKPGTANSPLHF. The CDR3 DNA is TGTGCCAGCAAACCCGGGACAGCAAATTCACCCCTCCACTTT.

The J gene is TRBJ2-1, the V gene TRBV29-1, with 10 positions matching TRBD1. CDR1 and CDR2 from the germline V gene are SQVTM and ANQGSEA. This CDR3 region has 14 residues. Trimming at V came to 1 base and at J to 7 bases, leaving 4 bases not matched to a gene. As DNA, the CDR3 is TGCAGCGTTGAAGTTCCGGACAGGGGGAATGAGCAGTTCTTC. Protein product: CSVEVPDRGNEQFF.

This clone was counted only a few times. This chain links TRBV7-2 with TRBJ1-6, with unresolved D. Trimming pared 10 bases from V and 0 bases from J, leaving 13 bases between. The CDR3 covers 15 residues. The germline V gene encodes CDR1 SGHTA and CDR2 FQGNSA. CDR3 bases: TGTGCCACCTCGGACGGGGTCTCCTATAATTCACCCCTCCACTTT. This gives the protein CATSDGVSYNSPLHF. The complete variable domain, with remaining parts taken from reference TRBV7-2 and TRBJ1-6, reads GAGVSQSPSNKVTEKGKDVELRCDPISGHTALYWYRQSLGQGLEFLIYFQGNSAPDKSGLPSDRFSAERTGGSVSTLTIQRTQQEDSAVYLCATSDGVSYNSPLHFGNGTRLTVT.

The CDR3 loop reads CAWGDRARTEAFF. Here the CDR3 DNA reads TGTGCCTGGGGAGACAGGGCTCGTACTGAAGCTTTCTTT. This chain joins TRBV28 and TRBJ1-1, with 7 bases matching TRBD1. The CDR3 sequence is 13 residues long. J was trimmed by 5 bases and V by 11 bases; bases with no gene match: 11. Germline assignment: CDR1 MDHEN and CDR2 SYDVKM. The full variable domain, completed using reference TRBV28 and TRBJ1-1, is DVKVTQSSRYLVKRTGEKVFLECVQDMDHENMFWYRQDPGLGLRLIYFSYDVKMKEKGDIPEGYSVSREKKERFSLILESASTNQTSMYLCAWGDRARTEAFFGQGTRLTVV.

This chain links TRBV7-9 with TRBJ2-2, with D hard to call. CDR1 and CDR2 from the germline V gene are SEHNR and FQNEAQ (reference sequence). The V end lost 1 base, the J end lost 0 bases, and 15 bases lay between the germline ends. CDR3 length equals 18 residues. The CDR3 nucleotides are TGTGCCAGCAGCTTAGTGGCTTACAGACTGACGAACACCGGGGAGCTGTTTTTT. It translates to CASSLVAYRLTNTGELFF.

This rearrangement joins TRBV5-1 to TRBJ2-2; D is unclear. Trimming shortened V by 2 bases and J by 6 bases, and 8 bases separated the two germline ends. CDR3 size: 13 residues. Germline CDR1 is SGHRS and CDR2 is YFSETQ. The CDR3 DNA follows: TGCGCCAGCAGCTTTAGGAGCGCCGGGGAGCTGTTTTTT. This encodes CASSFRSAGELFF.

This chain links TRBV6-5 with TRBJ2-3; D uncertain. The CDR3 is 14 amino acids. The V and J ends lost 0 bases and 4 bases respectively, with 8 bases between them. Germline V gives CDR1 MNHEY, CDR2 SVGAGI. This chain's CDR3 is CASSYSTSADTQYF. The CDR3 DNA sequence: TGTGCCAGCAGTTACTCGACAAGCGCAGATACGCAGTATTTT.

This rearrangement joins TRBV19 to TRBJ1-1, with D unresolved. The ends were cut back, 5 bases at V and 4 bases at J, with 11 bases in the middle. Germline-derived CDR1 and CDR2 are LNHDA and SQIVND (reference sequence). The CDR3 extends over 13 amino acids. The CDR3 is CASSLVDGTEAFF. The CDR3 DNA sequence: TGTGCCAGTAGTTTGGTAGACGGCACTGAAGCTTTCTTT.

The CDR3 bases are TGTGCCAGCAGCGTAGGGACTCCCATCTTGCAAGAGACCCAGTACTTC. It encodes CASSVGTPILQETQYF. V gene TRBV9 combines with J gene TRBJ2-5; a possible D gene is TRBD2 (5 bases). Germline assignment: CDR1 SGDLS and CDR2 YYNGEE. With 0 bases removed from V and 2 bases from J, the gap between germline ends came to 14 bases. The CDR3 sequence is 16 residues long.

CDR3 DNA: TGCGCCAGCAGCTTGGGGATGAACACTGAAGCTTTCTTT. This encodes CASSLGMNTEAFF. The chain employs TRBV5-1 and TRBJ1-1; D call uncertain. The V gene lost 0 bases and the J gene lost 0 bases, with 3 bases spanning the gap. Per germline, CDR1 SGHRS and CDR2 YFSETQ. The CDR3 is 13 residues long.

V and J are TRBV14 and TRBJ2-5; TRBD1 matches 9 bases. CDR1 and CDR2 from the germline V gene are SGHDN and FVKESK. V shed 4 bases and J 4 bases; nucleotides not matched to a gene: 7. The CDR3 covers 15 residues. The CDR3 region is CASSPGTGKGETQYF. The CDR3 DNA sequence: TGTGCCAGCAGCCCTGGGACAGGGAAGGGAGAGACCCAGTACTTC.

The V gene is TRBV7-2, the J gene TRBJ2-3, with unresolved D. This CDR3 has 13 residues. V was clipped by 5 bases and J by 4 bases, with 10 bases between them. Germline CDR1 and CDR2: SGHTA and FQGNSA. CDR3 loop: CASSQRVSDTQYF. As DNA, the CDR3 is TGTGCCAGCAGCCAAAGGGTCTCAGATACGCAGTATTTT.

J is TRBJ2-7 and V is TRBV2, with D unresolved. This CDR3 spans 14 amino acids. Per the germline V gene, CDR1 is SNHLY and CDR2 is FYNNEI. V gave up 6 bases and J gave up 5 bases, with 17 bases separating them. The CDR3 coding sequence is TGTGCCAGCAGCCCGGTCCTACTGGGTAACGAGCAGTACTTC. Its protein product is CASSPVLLGNEQYF.

This clone was seen only a few times. One end of the junction does not line up with germline, which may come from a read error. The chain carries TRBV5-6 and TRBJ2-7; D may be TRBD1 or TRBD2 (5 bases each). Germline V gives CDR1 SGHDT, CDR2 YYEEEE. The length of the CDR3 is 14 residues. Here the CDR3 reads CASSLGESGYEQYF. The CDR3 DNA follows: TGTGCCAGCAGTTTGGGGGAATCGGGGTACGAGCAGTACTTC.

The chain recombines TRBV4-2 with TRBJ1-6; TRBD1 is a possible D gene (5 bases). Germline-derived CDR1 and CDR2 are LGHNA and YNFKEQ. Trimming left V 4 bases short and J 8 bases short, with 12 bases between. There are 14 residues in the CDR3. The CDR3 bases are TGTGCCAGCAGCCGAAAAGACAGAGATTCACCCCTCCACTTT. Encoded protein: CASSRKDRDSPLHF.

The V and J genes are TRBV19 and TRBJ2-7; TRBD1 might be the D (6 bases). Between the trimmed V and J ends, which lost 3 bases and 2 bases, there was a span of 17 bases. This CDR3 comprises 16 residues. Germline CDR1 reads LNHDA; CDR2 reads SQIVND (reference sequence). CDR3 DNA: TGTGCCAGTAGTATGGTGATGGGGGCACCCCCCTACGAGCAGTACTTC. Translation gives CASSMVMGAPPYEQYF.

The chain couples TRBV27 to TRBJ2-7; 9 bases are shared with TRBD2. The CDR3 is 16 amino acids. J lost 4 bases, V lost 0 bases, and 7 bases had no gene match. Germline V gene sequence: CDR1 MNHEY, CDR2 SMNVEV (reference sequence). In DNA, the CDR3 is TGTGCCAGCAGTTTATCAGACCGGCGGGGGGGATACGAGCAGTACTTC. Protein product: CASSLSDRRGGYEQYF.

This chain uses TRBV2 with TRBJ1-2; 8 nucleotides match TRBD1. Germline V gene data show CDR1 as SNHLY and CDR2 as FYNNEI. This CDR3 spans 15 amino acids. Trimming cost V 4 bases and J 3 bases; bases outside gene matches: 7. CDR3 DNA sequence: TGTGCCAGCAGTGGGGGACAGGTTCGGTACTATGGCTACACCTTC. It specifies CASSGGQVRYYGYTF.

J is TRBJ1-5 and V is TRBV24-1, with no clear D. The CDR3 contains 13 residues. Germline V lookup: CDR1 KGHDR, CDR2 SFDVKD. Trimming removed 7 bases from V and 5 bases from J, with 11 bases in between. This chain's CDR3 is CATRADADQPQHF. The CDR3 nucleotides read TGTGCCACCAGGGCTGATGCAGATCAGCCCCAGCATTTT.

CDR3 in DNA: TGTGCCACGACGACGGGGGCATTGAACACTGAAGCTTTCTTT. Encoded protein: CATTTGALNTEAFF. The chain joins TRBV19 to TRBJ1-1, with D possibly TRBD1 on 6 matching bases. The V end was cut by 10 bases, the J end by 0 bases, with 15 bases between. This CDR3 spans 14 amino acids. Germline V gene sequence: CDR1 LNHDA, CDR2 SQIVND (reference sequence).

This rearrangement joins TRBV9 to TRBJ2-1, with 8 bases matching TRBD1. Germline CDR1 reads SGDLS; CDR2 reads YYNGEE. This CDR3 comprises 18 residues. Trimming cost V 0 bases and J 2 bases; bases outside gene matches: 10. CDR3 sequence: CASSVAPAPGGTYNEQFF. DNA of the CDR3: TGTGCCAGCAGCGTAGCTCCAGCGCCAGGGGGCACCTACAATGAGCAGTTCTTC.

Here the CDR3 DNA reads TGTGCCAGCAGTCCCTGGGCAGAGAGCACAGATACGCAGTATTTT. This sequence encodes CASSPWAESTDTQYF. V usage is TRBV7-8 and J usage is TRBJ2-3; D not certain. This CDR3 has 15 residues. V was shortened by 6 bases and J by 0 bases, with 13 bases between the two germline ends. CDR1 and CDR2 (germline): SGHVS, FQNEAQ.

A word on this clone: The sample has other DNA sequences that encode this CDR3 too. The V and J genes are TRBV6-5 and TRBJ1-5, with unresolved D. Germline CDR1 and CDR2: MNHEY and SVGAGI. Trimming removed 2 bases from V and 4 bases from J, with 6 bases in between. The length of the CDR3 is 13 residues. Here the CDR3 reads CASSYGTNQPQHF. The DNA of the CDR3 is TGTGCCAGCAGTTACGGTACTAATCAGCCCCAGCATTTT.

The rearrangement links TRBV6-5 to TRBJ2-7; 8 bases are shared with TRBD1. Germline loops: CDR1 MNHEY, CDR2 SVGAGI. This CDR3 comprises 15 residues. The J segment lost 1 base and the V segment lost 6 bases, leaving 8 bases of the junction unmatched. The CDR3 is CASRPGQGESYEQYF. The CDR3 DNA reads TGTGCCAGCAGACCCGGACAGGGTGAATCCTACGAGCAGTACTTC.

The V gene is TRBV28, the J gene TRBJ1-2, with a weak D call TRBD1 (5 bases). V shed 6 bases and J shed 3 bases, with 11 bases lying between them. This CDR3 comprises 13 residues. Germline V gene data show CDR1 as MDHEN and CDR2 as SYDVKM. CDR3 coding DNA: TGTGCCAGCAGCCCTTCAGGGCACTATGGCTACACCTTC. Its protein is CASSPSGHYGYTF.

As regards this clone: The sample contains more than one DNA sequence encoding this CDR3. This chain uses TRBV9 with TRBJ2-7, with a weak D call TRBD1 (6 bases). The V gene's germline CDR1 is SGDLS and CDR2 YYNGEE. This CDR3 is built from 14 residues. V gave up 4 bases and J gave up 8 bases, with 19 bases separating them. CDR3 DNA sequence: TGTGCCAGCAGCCCCGGGCAGGGGCCAGGCCAGCAGTACTTC. Protein product: CASSPGQGPGQQYF.

The chain couples TRBV29-1 to TRBJ2-7; 12 positions agree with TRBD1. The V gene's germline CDR1 is SQVTM and CDR2 ANQGSEA. Unmatched junction bases numbered 8, after V lost 6 bases and J lost 5 bases. The CDR3 runs to 14 residues. The CDR3 DNA follows: TGCAGCGTAAGTCCGGGACAGGGGGCCGACGAGCAGTACTTC. Its protein is CSVSPGQGADEQYF.